The clone carrying this TCR beta chain came up a few times. Only in-frame clones appear in the TCRdb table, and some are missing; sequencing was by immunoSEQ multiplex PCR. The sample carries some 21,000 clones, around 82% recorded once. This entry is derived from a study of blood T cell repertoires in COVID-19. Deletions cut 3 bases from V and 0 bases from J, with 12 bases between. The CDR3 covers 16 residues. The germline CDR1 and CDR2 sequences are MNHNS and SASEGT. V and J are TRBV6-1 and TRBJ1-5; a weak D match, TRBD1 (5 bases). This TCR derives from a man aged 35-49 years with acute or convalescent COVID-19. Sample: peripheral blood. DNA of the CDR3: TGTGCCAGCAGTGACCGCGCCAGGGATAGCAATCAGCCCCAGCATTTT. Translating gives CASSDRARDSNQPQHF.